This entry is about one T cell receptor beta chain. Its cognate antigen is unknown. These data belong to a study of cytomegalovirus exposure and HLA in healthy donors. Study conclusions and caveats: Another analysis was done later, and it associated 15,000 or so TCR beta sequences with HLA alleles at 0.05 false discovery rate.

This CDR3 is built from 13 residues. Germline values: CDR1 SNHLY, CDR2 FYNNEI. Deletions cut 8 bases from V and 4 bases from J, with 13 bases between. Amplification used 60 Vbeta primers and 13 Jbeta primers. Data came from immunoSEQ multiplex PCR; TCRdb stores just in-frame clones and leaves some out. The data contain about 200,000 clones, 75% to 85% of them singletons. V usage is TRBV2 and J usage is TRBJ2-3; D may be TRBD1 (5 bases). Sequenced material: PBMCs. The clonotype comes from a middle-aged woman in good health and CMV-seronegative. The CDR3 sequence: CASATSRADTQYF. Here the CDR3 DNA reads TGTGCCAGCGCCACAAGCAGGGCAGATACGCAGTATTTT. The entire variable domain, with the rest obtained from reference TRBV2 and TRBJ2-3, is as follows: EPEVTQTPSHQVTQMGQEVILRCVPISNHLYFYWYRQILGQKVEFLVSFYNNEISEKSEIFDDQFSVERPDGSNFTLKIRSTKLEDSAMYFCASATSRADTQYFGPGTRLTVL.